The TCR beta chain described here comes from a study of T-cell memory formation after mild COVID-19. Study as a whole: For the most part, TCR clusters were specific to one donor.

The 5'RACE method, run with constant-segment primers, produced TCR alpha and TCR beta cDNA libraries (carrying sample barcodes and UMIs). TCRdb processed the 5' RACE reads anew with MiXCR; each CDR3 protein has one entry. Counted here are roughly 160,000 distinct CDR3 sequences, 10% to 15% occurring once; the ten biggest clones make up roughly 3.3%. Broader study findings: Some responding clones appeared in pre-infection memory, suggesting cross-reactive memory joined. There was a balanced CD4/CD8 profile in clones contracting day 15 to 85, and later expanders leaned CD4+.

Germline values: CDR1 MNHEY, CDR2 SMNVEV (reference sequence). The CDR3 loop spans 14 amino acids. V lost 6 bases, J lost 3 bases, and 13 bases lay in between. This clonotype was counted ten times or more. As yet, its antigen is unknown. Material: PBMCs or a T cell subset sorted from them (not recorded which). The chain carries TRBV27 and TRBJ2-3, with D perhaps TRBD2 (5 bases). This clonotype originated in a man between 18 and 35 years old who had mild COVID-19 (a few samples of this study predate the infection). Cell type and time point are not known. Here the CDR3 DNA reads TGTGCCAGCAGGATGGGCAGGAGGACAGATACGCAGTATTTT. Residues: CASRMGRRTDTQYF.